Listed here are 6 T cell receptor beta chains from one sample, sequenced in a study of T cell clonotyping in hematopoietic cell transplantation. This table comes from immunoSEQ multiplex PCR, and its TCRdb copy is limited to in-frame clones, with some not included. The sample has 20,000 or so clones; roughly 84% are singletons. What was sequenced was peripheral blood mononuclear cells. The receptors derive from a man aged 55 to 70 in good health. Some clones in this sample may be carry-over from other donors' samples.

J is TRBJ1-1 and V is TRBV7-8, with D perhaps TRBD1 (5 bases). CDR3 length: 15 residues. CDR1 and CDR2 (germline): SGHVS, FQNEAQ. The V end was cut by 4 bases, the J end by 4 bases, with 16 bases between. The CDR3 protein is CASSYGTFPATEAFF. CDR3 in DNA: TGTGCCAGCAGCTATGGGACCTTTCCGGCCACTGAAGCTTTCTTT. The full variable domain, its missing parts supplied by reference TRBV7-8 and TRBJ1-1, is GAGVSQSPRYKVAKRGQDVALRCDPISGHVSLFWYQQALGQGPEFLTYFQNEAQLDKSGLPSDRFFAERPEGSVSTLKIQRTQQEDSAVYLCASSYGTFPATEAFFGQGTRLTVV.

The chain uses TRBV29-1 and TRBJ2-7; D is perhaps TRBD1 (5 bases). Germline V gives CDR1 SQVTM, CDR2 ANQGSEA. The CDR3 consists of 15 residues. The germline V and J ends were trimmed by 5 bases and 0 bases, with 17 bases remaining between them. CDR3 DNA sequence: TGCAGCGTTCGCTTAGGGGCTGAGAGCTCCTACGAGCAGTACTTC. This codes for CSVRLGAESSYEQYF.

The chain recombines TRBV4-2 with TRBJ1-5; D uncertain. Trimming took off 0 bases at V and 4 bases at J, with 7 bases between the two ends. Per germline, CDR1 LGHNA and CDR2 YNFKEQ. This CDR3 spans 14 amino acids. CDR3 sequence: CASSQDLGNQPQHF. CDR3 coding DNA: TGTGCCAGCAGCCAAGATTTGGGAAATCAGCCCCAGCATTTT.

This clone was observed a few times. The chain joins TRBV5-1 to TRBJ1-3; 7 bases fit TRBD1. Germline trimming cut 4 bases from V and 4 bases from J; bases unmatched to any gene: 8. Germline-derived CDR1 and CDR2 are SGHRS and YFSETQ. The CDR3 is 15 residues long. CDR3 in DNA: TGCGCCAGCAGCCTGACAGGGACGAGGGGAAACACCATATATTTT. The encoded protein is CASSLTGTRGNTIYF.

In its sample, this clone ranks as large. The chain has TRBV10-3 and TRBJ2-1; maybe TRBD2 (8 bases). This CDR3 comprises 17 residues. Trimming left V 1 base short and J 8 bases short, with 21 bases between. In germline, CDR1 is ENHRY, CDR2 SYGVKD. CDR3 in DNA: TGTGCCATCAGTGAGTTTCCAGGGGGGCAGACTAGCGATGAGCAGTTCTTC. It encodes CAISEFPGGQTSDEQFF.

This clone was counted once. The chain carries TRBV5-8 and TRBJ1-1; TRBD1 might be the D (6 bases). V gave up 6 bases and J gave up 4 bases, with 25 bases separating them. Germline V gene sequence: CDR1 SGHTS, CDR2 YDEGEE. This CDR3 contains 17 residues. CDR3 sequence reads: CASTRGEIQGSITEAFF. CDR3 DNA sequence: TGTGCCAGCACAAGAGGGGAAATACAGGGCTCGATCACTGAAGCTTTCTTT.